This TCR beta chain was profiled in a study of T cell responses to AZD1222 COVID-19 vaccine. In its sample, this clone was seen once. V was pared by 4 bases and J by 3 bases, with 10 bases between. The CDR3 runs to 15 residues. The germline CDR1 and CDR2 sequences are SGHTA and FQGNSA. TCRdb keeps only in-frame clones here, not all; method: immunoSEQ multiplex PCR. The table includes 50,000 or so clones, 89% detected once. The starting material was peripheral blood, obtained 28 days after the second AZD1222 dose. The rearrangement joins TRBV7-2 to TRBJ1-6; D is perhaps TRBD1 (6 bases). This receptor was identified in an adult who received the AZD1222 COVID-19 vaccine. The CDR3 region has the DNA TGTGCCAGCAGCTCGTGGACAGACTATAATTCACCCCTCCACTTT. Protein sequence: CASSSWTDYNSPLHF.